This TCR beta chain was retrieved from a study of blood T cells in healthy people across ages. Findings and limits, study-wide: Age brought a roughly linear fall in TCR beta diversity measured per million T cells.

This CDR3 contains 17 residues. CDR1 MNHEY and CDR2 SVGEGT come from the germline V gene. As regards this clonotype: Its antigen remains unknown. A much more abundant neighbour one base away suggests this may be a read error.

Primers used in a second PCR of about 7 to 12 cycles were a sample-barcoded 5' primer and a J-beta primer mix. At least 3 million CDR3-containing paired-end reads were obtained per sample. TCRdb analysed the 5' RACE reads with MiXCR anew, one entry per CDR3 protein. The table shows around 900,000 distinct CDR3 sequences, with around 26% occurring only once. This TCR came from a woman at least 80 years old in good health. The sequenced material came from blood. The chain combines TRBV6-2 or TRBV6-3 with TRBJ2-1; the D is unclear. DNA for the CDR3: TGTGCCAGCAGTTACCCCCATCGAGGAATAATGAGGAATGAGCAGCTCTTC. The encoded protein is CASSYPHRGIMRNEQLF.